This T cell receptor beta chain originates from a study of siplizumab effects on memory and regulatory T cells. Findings and caveats of the study: Researchers could map only a minor fraction of alloreactive clones to unstimulated subsets. Proliferating siplizumab-cultured Tregs lacked confirmed suppressive function. A mean of approximately 70% of mappable alloreactive CD4+ clones were Treg-derived with siplizumab, compared with around 26% in controls.

To note about this clone: Its target is not known.

The germline gives CDR1 SEHNR, CDR2 FQNEAQ (reference sequence). V was cut by 4 bases and J by 5 bases, with 7 bases left in between. CDR3 length: 12 amino acids. The assay looked at 99,000 or so TCR templates in each sample. Profiled with immunoSEQ multiplex PCR; TCRdb holds only in-frame clones, not every one. The sample lists approximately 100,000 clones; under 95% were seen once. The sample taken for sequencing was Tregs sorted from blood. J is TRBJ2-3 and V is TRBV7-9; D gene unclear. The sequence was obtained from a human donor in good health. CDR3: CASSSQLDTQYF. For the CDR3, the DNA is TGTGCCAGCAGCTCACAACTAGATACGCAGTATTTT.